This section outlines one T cell receptor (beta chain) sequence together with its context. These data originate in a study of blood T cell repertoires in COVID-19. About the research overall: The study drew acute and convalescent COVID-19 samples from the United States, Italy and Spain. In each case, the material was cDNA or gDNA derived from T cells, B-cell-depleted T cells, or PBMCs.

Original analysis: Nucleated cell counts were estimated from reference gene primer amplification. Some clones are missing from TCRdb's copy, which holds only in-frame ones; the method was immunoSEQ multiplex PCR. That table gives V, J and clone size, and the DNA gave D and trimming. Altogether tens of thousands of clones are present, about 90% being singletons, with the ten largest covering roughly a tenth. Germline V CDR1 and CDR2: MNHEY, SVGAGI. With 2 bases removed from V and 4 bases from J, the gap between germline ends came to 8 bases. The CDR3 has 13 residues. This sequence was found in a man aged 80 or over with active COVID-19. The gene calls are TRBV6-5 and TRBJ1-1; D is perhaps TRBD1 (6 bases). Sequenced: peripheral blood. CDR3: CASSYRGTTEAFF. CDR3 DNA sequence: TGTGCCAGCAGTTACAGGGGGACCACTGAAGCTTTCTTT.